The rows below give T cell receptor beta chains drawn from one sample of a study of T-cell memory formation after mild COVID-19. TCRdb recomputed calls from the 5' RACE reads with MiXCR, one row per CDR3 protein. The repertoire holds 100,000 to 130,000 distinct CDR3 sequences, with 18% as singletons. The sequencing sample was made of PBMCs or a T cell subset sorted from them (not recorded which). These receptors all stem from a man aged 18 to 35 who had mild COVID-19 (a few samples of this study predate the infection). Cell type and time point are not known. The CDR3 runs from the conserved cysteine through the conserved F or W. A D gene is named only where the DNA matches it firmly. The listing skips clone size in some rows; elsewhere it reads once, few, many or a size class.

DNA | CDR3 | D | size | J | V
TGTGCCAGCAGTGTAACCGGGACCCAGCGTCCCTACGAGCAGTACTTC | CASSVTGTQRPYEQYF | . | . | TRBJ2-7 | TRBV28
TGTGCCAGCAGCTTAGATGGGGACAGGGCCTACAATGAGCAGTTCTTC | CASSLDGDRAYNEQFF | TRBD1 | . | TRBJ2-1 | TRBV11-2
TGTGCCAGCAGCCACGGGGACAGCCGGAACATTCAGTACTTC | CASSHGDSRNIQYF | TRBD1 | . | TRBJ2-4 | TRBV11-2
TGTGCCAGCAGCAAAGTTGTTCCGGGGGAGCTGTTTTTT | CASSKVVPGELFF | . | . | TRBJ2-2 | TRBV21-1
TGTGCCAGCAGCCCCGGGGGGGGACTGGAGACCCAGTACTTC | CASSPGGGLETQYF | TRBD2 | few | TRBJ2-5 | TRBV3-1
TGTGCCAGCAGTGGGGCGGGCGGATCGGATGGGAAGACCCAGTACTTC | CASSGAGGSDGKTQYF | . | . | TRBJ2-5 | TRBV4-2
TGTGCCAGCAGCCTGGGACTAGCGGGGGGGCTGGGGGAGCTGTTTTTT | CASSLGLAGGLGELFF | TRBD2 | . | TRBJ2-2 | TRBV9
TGCAGTGCTAGAGATCGCACAGGGGGCACTGAAGCTTTCTTT | CSARDRTGGTEAFF | TRBD1 | . | TRBJ1-1 | TRBV20-1
TGTGCCAGCGCGCTCTTCGCGACCCAGTACTTC | CASALFATQYF | . | few | TRBJ2-5 | TRBV6-2/TRBV6-3
TGTGCCAGCAGCGGGCGCGAGAACACTGAAGCTTTCTTT | CASSGRENTEAFF | . | few | TRBJ1-1 | TRBV3-1
TGTGCTAGTGGTTTGGTACTGGGCAGGGGACTCAATGAGCAGTTCTTC | CASGLVLGRGLNEQFF | . | . | TRBJ2-1 | TRBV12-5
TGCAGCGTTTTGGTAGTCTCTCGAGATACGCAGTATTTT | CSVLVVSRDTQYF | . | few | TRBJ2-3 | TRBV29-1
TGCGCCAGCAGCCCATTAGGACAGGTGACCTACAATGAGCAGTTCTTC | CASSPLGQVTYNEQFF | TRBD1 | . | TRBJ2-1 | TRBV5-1
TGTGCCAGCAGCTTGGCACGGGTTGTGCTAAACATTCAGTACTTC | CASSLARVVLNIQYF | . | . | TRBJ2-4 | TRBV5-6
TGCGCCAGCAGCTTGTTGGAGTCTATGAGTGGCTACACCTTC | CASSLLESMSGYTF | . | few | TRBJ1-2 | TRBV5-1
TGTGCCACCAGTGATTCGGACATTAGGGACAATGAGCAGTTCTTC | CATSDSDIRDNEQFF | . | . | TRBJ2-1 | TRBV24-1
TGTGCCAGCAGGCCTCCTCCGGGGGGATCCTACAATGAGCAGTTCTTC | CASRPPPGGSYNEQFF | TRBD2 | . | TRBJ2-1 | TRBV7-2
TGCAGTGCCCAATCGGGCAGTTCAACGGACATTCAGTACTTC | CSAQSGSSTDIQYF | . | many | TRBJ2-4 | TRBV20-1
TGTGCCAGTAGTCCCCCGGGACGTCAAAATGAAAAACTGTTTTTT | CASSPPGRQNEKLFF | . | . | TRBJ1-4 | TRBV19
TGTGCCAGCAGCTTAACGGCAGGGATGGATACGCAGTATTTT | CASSLTAGMDTQYF | . | . | TRBJ2-3 | TRBV11-2
TGCGCCAGCAGCTCCTTAGATGGCACAGATACGCAGTATTTT | CASSSLDGTDTQYF | . | . | TRBJ2-3 | TRBV5-1
TGTGCCAGCAGCCGGGAGACTGAAGCTTTCTTT | CASSRETEAFF | . | few | TRBJ1-1 | TRBV7-9
TGTGCCAGCAGCTTAGGTCCAGCGGGGAATGAGCAGTTCTTC | CASSLGPAGNEQFF | TRBD2 | few | TRBJ2-1 | TRBV7-2
TGTGCCAGCAGCTTGGACCTATACAGGGGTCGACCCTACGAGCAGTACTTC | CASSLDLYRGRPYEQYF | TRBD1 | . | TRBJ2-7 | TRBV5-6
TGTGCCAGCAGCTTGGCACAAGATCAGCCCCAGCATTTT | CASSLAQDQPQHF | . | . | TRBJ1-5 | TRBV7-8
TGTGCCAGCAGTTACGCGGTGCCAACCTACAATGAGCAGTTCTTC | CASSYAVPTYNEQFF | . | . | TRBJ2-1 | TRBV6-5
TGCGCCAGCAGCTTGCGTCCATCCACAGATACGCAGTATTTT | CASSLRPSTDTQYF | . | many | TRBJ2-3 | TRBV5-1
TGTGCCAGCAGCTTAGGATCGGGGGCGCTCGAGCAGTACTTC | CASSLGSGALEQYF | . | many | TRBJ2-7 | TRBV7-9
TGTGCCAGCAGCCAAGCCATCGTCTCACCCCTCCACTTT | CASSQAIVSPLHF | . | . | TRBJ1-6 | TRBV3-1
TGTGCCAGCAGTTTTGAGCGGGGCCGCGACAATGAGCAGTTCTTC | CASSFERGRDNEQFF | TRBD2 | few | TRBJ2-1 | TRBV12-3/TRBV12-4
TGTGCCAGCAGCTCTGGCCTCGTAGCAGATACGCAGTATTTT | CASSSGLVADTQYF | . | few | TRBJ2-3 | TRBV7-3
TGTGCCAGCAGTTTTCCGGGGCTATTAGCCAAAAACATTCAGTACTTC | CASSFPGLLAKNIQYF | . | . | TRBJ2-4 | TRBV27
TGTGCCAGCAGCCTTCGGACTAGCGGGGGGGCCCCCAATGAGCAGTTCTTC | CASSLRTSGGAPNEQFF | TRBD2 | . | TRBJ2-1 | TRBV5-6
TGTGCCAGCAATACAGGTCCGGCGGCAGATACGCAGTATTTT | CASNTGPAADTQYF | . | . | TRBJ2-3 | TRBV12-3/TRBV12-4
TGCGCCAGCAGCCAGACAGGGGTGACGTACGATACGCAGTATTTT | CASSQTGVTYDTQYF | TRBD1 | few | TRBJ2-3 | TRBV5-1
TGTGCCAGCAGCTTAATAGCGGGGGGGACCCGGGATACGCAGTATTTT | CASSLIAGGTRDTQYF | TRBD2 | few | TRBJ2-3 | TRBV7-2
TGCAGTGCTAGAGAATCGCGGGGCCCAACTAATGAAAAACTGTTTTTT | CSARESRGPTNEKLFF | . | . | TRBJ1-4 | TRBV20-1